The next 28 T cell receptor beta chains were all read from a single sample in a study of T cells in Graves' hyperthyroidism and ophthalmopathy. Amplified regions were TCR beta CDR3 sequences from RNA transcripts. When the TCR CDR3 underwent first-round RT-PCR, the HTBI primer set was used. TCRdb itself ran the multiplex PCR reads through MiXCR, one entry per CDR3 protein. This sample carries 550,000 to 800,000 distinct CDR3 sequences, 15% to 20% of them seen once, and the ten largest clones take around 16%. Sequencing was carried out using blood. These receptors all stem from a man aged 45 to 65 with Graves' hyperthyroidism.

This clonotype showed up just a few times. The CDR3 ends on some other residue instead of the conserved phenylalanine or tryptophan, so this is likely a read error. The chain combines TRBV9 with TRBJ2-2, with a weak D call TRBD1 (6 bases). The CDR3 totals 14 residues. The V gene lost 7 bases and the J gene lost 2 bases, with 12 bases spanning the gap. Per the germline V gene, CDR1 is SGDLS and CDR2 is YYNGEE. CDR3 sequence: CASRRGTNTGELFV. The DNA of the CDR3 is TGTGCCAGCCGAAGGGGGACCAACACCGGGGAGCTGTTTGTT.

This clonotype occurred many times. This chain connects TRBV5-4 to TRBJ2-3; 9 bases are a match to TRBD1. CDR1 SGHNT and CDR2 YYREEE come from the germline V gene (reference sequence). The V segment lost 0 bases and the J segment 2 bases; nucleotides outside the gene matches: 4. The CDR3 is 16 amino acids. CDR3 nucleotide sequence: TGTGCCAGCAGCTTGGACAGGGGGCGAGTCACAGATACGCAGTATTTT. This translates into CASSLDRGRVTDTQYF.

This clonotype was detected only a few times. The chain couples TRBV19 to TRBJ1-3; D may be TRBD1 (5 bases). In germline, CDR1 is LNHDA, CDR2 SQIVND (reference sequence). The CDR3 runs 13 residues. Trimming took off 9 bases at V and 4 bases at J, with 13 bases between the two ends. Here the CDR3 reads CASLPGRGNTIYF. In DNA form, the CDR3 reads TGTGCCAGCCTCCCGGGACGGGGAAACACCATATATTTT.

This clonotype has ten or more counts. The chain recombines TRBV18 with TRBJ1-1, with D perhaps TRBD1 (5 bases). V was cut by 2 bases and J by 4 bases, with 11 bases left in between. The CDR3 runs 14 residues. Germline values: CDR1 KGHSH, CDR2 LQKENI. CDR3 DNA sequence: TGTGCCAGCTCACCAGGAGGGGCCTCCACTGAAGCTTTCTTT. Encoded protein: CASSPGGASTEAFF.

The rearrangement joins TRBV11-3 to TRBJ2-2; TRBD2 is a possible D gene (6 bases). The CDR3 runs to 14 residues. V gave up 2 bases and J gave up 3 bases, with 7 bases separating them. The germline V gene encodes CDR1 SGHNT and CDR2 YENEEA. CDR3 protein: CASSLSGDTGELFF. The DNA for the CDR3 is TGTGCCAGCAGCTTATCGGGGGACACCGGGGAGCTGTTTTTT.

This clonotype has only a few counts. The V call is TRBV7-3, the J call TRBJ2-2; D perhaps matches TRBD2 (6 bases). This CDR3 has 15 residues. Trimming stripped 2 bases from V and 3 bases from J, with 10 bases between. CDR1 is SGHTA and CDR2 is FQGTGA in the germline V gene. In nucleotides, the CDR3 is TGTGCCAGCAGCTTAGCCGGGAGTGACACCGGGGAGCTGTTTTTT. Residues: CASSLAGSDTGELFF.

This clonotype was detected many times. This chain uses TRBV2 with TRBJ2-7; 9 positions agree with TRBD1. V lost 2 bases, J lost 5 bases, and 7 bases stayed unmatched. The CDR3 spans 15 residues. The germline V gene has CDR1 SNHLY and CDR2 FYNNEI. This CDR3 reads CASSERGQGMHEQYF. For the CDR3, the DNA is TGTGCCAGCAGTGAACGTGGACAGGGGATGCACGAGCAGTACTTC.

The table lists this clonotype with a count of one. The CDR3, as DNA: TGCGCCAGCAGCCAATTCTACCAGGGGGGCACCTACGAGCAGTACTTC. The encoded protein is CASSQFYQGGTYEQYF. The rearrangement links TRBV4-1 to TRBJ2-7; possible D gene TRBD1, 7 bases. Germline CDR1 and CDR2: MGHRA and YSYEKL. The ends were cut back, 2 bases at V and 2 bases at J, with 16 bases in the middle. This CDR3 has 16 amino acids.

This clonotype was seen more than once but under ten times. The CDR3 coding sequence is TGTGCCAGCAGCCAAGATGTTATTGGGGGGGGATTCTATGGCTACACCTTC. Its translation: CASSQDVIGGGFYGYTF. The chain joins TRBV3-1 to TRBJ1-2; TRBD1 might be the D (5 bases). This CDR3 is 17 amino acids long. Looked up from germline, CDR1 is LGHDT and CDR2 is YNNKEL (reference sequence). V was pared by 0 bases and J by 4 bases, with 18 bases between.

This clonotype was observed at least ten times. The rearrangement uses TRBV7-2 and TRBJ2-1; tentative D call: TRBD2 (5 bases). The ends were cut back, 5 bases at V and 2 bases at J, with 16 bases in the middle. CDR1 is SGHTA and CDR2 is FQGNSA in the germline V gene. The CDR3 sequence is 16 residues long. CDR3 sequence: CASSRTSGVTYNEQFF. CDR3 DNA sequence: TGTGCCAGCAGCCGGACCTCCGGGGTCACCTACAATGAGCAGTTCTTC. The complete variable domain, with remaining parts taken from reference TRBV7-2 and TRBJ2-1, reads GAGVSQSPSNKVTEKGKDVELRCDPISGHTALYWYRQSLGQGLEFLIYFQGNSAPDKSGLPSDRFSAERTGGSVSTLTIQRTQQEDSAVYLCASSRTSGVTYNEQFFGPGTRLTVL.

This clonotype came up many times. The chain employs TRBV5-1 and TRBJ2-1; 10 positions match TRBD1. J gave up 5 bases and V 3 bases, and 8 bases lay outside the gene matches. This CDR3 spans 16 amino acids. CDR1 and CDR2 (germline): SGHRS, YFSETQ. CDR3 DNA: TGCGCCAGCAGCTCGACTCCGGGACAGGGGAACAATGAGCAGTTCTTC. As protein: CASSSTPGQGNNEQFF.

This clonotype was seen more than once but under ten times. The rearrangement uses TRBV30 and TRBJ1-1; D is unclear. The germline V gene encodes CDR1 GTSNPN and CDR2 SVGIG (reference sequence). The CDR3 is 13 residues long. The germline V and J ends were trimmed by 0 bases and 2 bases, with 7 bases remaining between them. CDR3 bases: TGTGCCTGGAGTGTACAGATTAACACTGAAGCTTTCTTT. Amino acid sequence: CAWSVQINTEAFF.

This clonotype turned up a few times. The J gene is TRBJ2-1, the V gene TRBV12-3 or TRBV12-4; D tentatively fits TRBD1 or TRBD2 (5 bases each). This CDR3 has 15 amino acids. V was cut by 3 bases and J by 1 base, with 10 bases left in between. The CDR3 nucleotides read TGTGCCAGCAGTTTCGGAGAGGGGTCCTACAATGAGCAGTTCTTC. It translates to CASSFGEGSYNEQFF.

In the case of this clonotype: A much larger clone differs by one base, so this may be a read error. The CDR3 end shows no conserved phenylalanine or tryptophan, and so a read error is likely. The V gene is TRBV6-1, the J gene TRBJ2-5; D may correspond to TRBD1 or TRBD2 (5 bases each). Per the germline V gene, CDR1 is MNHNS and CDR2 is SASEGT. V lost 10 bases and J lost 1, with 10 bases in between. The CDR3 consists of 12 residues. CDR3 DNA sequence: TGTGCCACCTGGGACCCCCAAGAGACCCAGTACTCC. It yields the protein CATWDPQETQYS.

This clonotype appeared many times. The chain has TRBV12-3 or TRBV12-4 and TRBJ2-2; D ambiguous. The V gene lost 8 bases and the J gene lost 2 bases, with 3 bases spanning the gap. The CDR3 is 11 amino acids. The CDR3 reads CASRNTGELFF. The CDR3, as DNA: TGTGCCAGCCGTAACACCGGGGAGCTGTTTTTT.

This clonotype was observed many times. The chain uses TRBV3-1 and TRBJ1-2; 9 bases align to TRBD1. The CDR3 loop spans 17 amino acids. Germline assignment: CDR1 LGHDT and CDR2 YNNKEL (reference sequence). J gave up 6 bases and V 1 base, and 12 bases lay outside the gene matches. This CDR3 reads CASSQGGTGSGYDGYTF. CDR3 in DNA: TGTGCCAGCAGCCAAGGCGGGACAGGGTCGGGATATGATGGCTACACCTTC. The entire variable domain, with the rest obtained from reference TRBV3-1 and TRBJ1-2, is as follows: DTAVSQTPKYLVTQMGNDKSIKCEQNLGHDTMYWYKQDSKKFLKIMFSYNNKELIINETVPNRFSPKSPDKAHLNLHINSLELGDSAVYFCASSQGGTGSGYDGYTFGSGTRLTVV.

This clonotype has at least ten counts. This rearrangement joins TRBV9 to TRBJ2-7; D unclear. The ends were cut back, 0 bases at V and 1 base at J, with 11 bases in the middle. Germline loops: CDR1 SGDLS, CDR2 YYNGEE. The CDR3 contains 15 residues. CDR3 amino acids: CASSVGLAKSYEQYF. In DNA form, the CDR3 reads TGTGCCAGCAGCGTAGGACTGGCAAAATCCTACGAGCAGTACTTC.

This clonotype was observed at least ten times. The gene calls are TRBV28 and TRBJ2-7, with D uncertain. The CDR3 length is 12 residues. The V gene's germline CDR1 is MDHEN and CDR2 SYDVKM. The CDR3 DNA reads TGTGACGGCCCCCTGCAGTCCTACGAGCAGTACTTC. This gives the protein CDGPLQSYEQYF.

This clonotype occurred a few times. This chain joins TRBV19 and TRBJ2-2; D unclear. The V end lost 5 bases, the J end lost 3 bases, and 7 bases lay between the germline ends. CDR1 is LNHDA, CDR2 SQIVND, per germline (reference sequence). There are 13 residues in the CDR3. CDR3 nucleotides: TGTGCCAGTAGTCAAGTTGACACCGGGGAGCTGTTTTTT. Amino acid sequence: CASSQVDTGELFF.

Comment on this clonotype: The germline gene is not matched at one end of the junction; a read error may be the cause. This chain links TRBV18 with TRBJ2-7, with 7 bases aligning to TRBD2. The germline CDR1 and CDR2 sequences are KGHSH and LQKENI. The CDR3 spans 16 residues. The CDR3 nucleotides read TGTGCCAGCCCACCACCGCGACTAGCAGGCTCCTACGAGCAGTACTTC. Residues: CASPPPRLAGSYEQYF. Complete variable domain (other parts from reference TRBV18 and TRBJ2-7): NAGVMQNPRHLVRRRGQEARLRCSPMKGHSHVYWYRQLPEEGLKFMVYLQKENIIDESGMPKERFSAEFPKEGPSILRIQQVVRGDSAAYFCASPPPRLAGSYEQYFGPGTRLTVT.

This clonotype was counted between two and nine times. The chain employs TRBV29-1 and TRBJ1-2; 9 bases are shared with TRBD1. Germline V gene data show CDR1 as SQVTM and CDR2 as ANQGSEA. With V trimmed by 3 bases and J by 4 bases, 6 bases remained unmatched. The CDR3 is 14 amino acids. CDR3 DNA: TGCAGCGTTGATCCCGCGGGACAGGGCTATGGCTACACCTTC. Amino acid sequence: CSVDPAGQGYGYTF.

This chain uses TRBV27 with TRBJ2-2; 8 nucleotides line up with TRBD2. This CDR3 is 16 amino acids long. Germline V gene sequence: CDR1 MNHEY, CDR2 SMNVEV (reference sequence). The trim removed 3 bases at V and 6 bases at J, leaving 9 bases unmatched. Here the CDR3 DNA reads TGTGCCAGCAGTTTCACCAGCGGGAGTGTATCCGGGGAGCTGTTTTTT. Amino acid sequence: CASSFTSGSVSGELFF.

A few counts support this clonotype. The chain combines TRBV10-3 with TRBJ2-3, with 9 bases lining up with TRBD2. This CDR3 has 15 amino acids. Germline V lookup: CDR1 ENHRY, CDR2 SYGVKD. The trim removed 4 bases at V and 2 bases at J, leaving 4 bases unmatched. The CDR3: CAISAAGGTTDTQYF. As DNA, the CDR3 is TGTGCCATCAGTGCAGCGGGAGGTACCACAGATACGCAGTATTTT.

This clonotype was detected many times. The chain uses TRBV6-1 and TRBJ1-2; D call uncertain. CDR3 length: 15 residues. The V and J ends lost 7 bases and 1 base respectively, with 16 bases between them. The germline V gene has CDR1 MNHNS and CDR2 SASEGT. CDR3 sequence reads: CASTYGEGDNYGYTF. CDR3 DNA: TGTGCCAGCACCTACGGGGAGGGTGATAACTATGGCTACACCTTC.

This chain connects TRBV3-1 to TRBJ1-1; D not resolved. This CDR3 has 11 amino acids. Trimming pared 4 bases from V and 5 bases from J, leaving 5 bases between. The germline CDR1 and CDR2 sequences are LGHDT and YNNKEL (reference sequence). Here the CDR3 reads CASSRWTEAFF. The CDR3 DNA is TGTGCCAGCAGCCGGTGGACTGAAGCTTTCTTT.

V and J are TRBV7-9 and TRBJ2-1, with D maybe TRBD1 (6 bases). The V end was cut by 1 base, the J end by 15 bases, with 16 bases between. The CDR3 sequence is 13 residues long. Germline V gene lookup returns CDR1 SEHNR and CDR2 FQNEAQ (reference sequence). This chain's CDR3 is CASSLDEGGRTFF. CDR3 DNA: TGTGCCAGCAGCTTAGATGAAGGGGGACGGACGTTCTTC.

This chain joins TRBV27 and TRBJ2-5, with D unresolved. The CDR3 contains 15 residues. The V and J ends lost 0 bases and 1 base respectively, with 9 bases between them. Germline V lookup: CDR1 MNHEY, CDR2 SMNVEV (reference sequence). CDR3 DNA: TGTGCCAGCAGTTTATCACTCCCACGCCAAGAGACCCAGTACTTC. The encoded protein is CASSLSLPRQETQYF.

This clonotype was seen repeatedly, ten times or more. V is TRBV6-1 and J is TRBJ1-2, with D perhaps TRBD1 (5 bases). V lost 6 bases to trimming and J lost 3 bases, with 17 bases between them. Looked up from germline, CDR1 is MNHNS and CDR2 is SASEGT. The CDR3 has 15 amino acids. CDR3 in amino acids: CASRDTGTVYYGYTF. The CDR3 region has the DNA TGTGCCAGCAGGGACACCGGGACGGTTTACTATGGCTACACCTTC.